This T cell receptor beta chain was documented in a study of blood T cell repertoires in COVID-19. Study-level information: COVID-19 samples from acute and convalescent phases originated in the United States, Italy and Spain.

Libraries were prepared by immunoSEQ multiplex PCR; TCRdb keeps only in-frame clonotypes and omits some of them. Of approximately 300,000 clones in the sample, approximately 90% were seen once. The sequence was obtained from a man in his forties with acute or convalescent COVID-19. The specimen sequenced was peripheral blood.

The CDR3 DNA is TGTGCCAGCAGCTTAGGGACAGCGAAAGCTTTCTTT. Its protein product is CASSLGTAKAFF. The chain combines TRBV11-2 with TRBJ1-1, with D tentatively TRBD1 (6 bases). Trimming removed 1 base at V and 9 bases at J, with 9 bases between. Germline CDR1 is SGHAT and CDR2 is FQNNGV. This CDR3 is 12 amino acids long.